Sequencing of this T cell receptor beta chain was carried out in a study of Graves' ophthalmopathy and Graves' hyperthyroidism. The germline CDR1 and CDR2 sequences are MDHEN and SYDVKM. V was cut by 3 bases and J by 6 bases, with 15 bases left in between. The CDR3 is 14 residues long. This clonotype was found once. Using RNA transcripts, the TCR beta CDR3 regions were amplified. HTBI primers were used in a first-round RT-PCR, which preceded a second-round multiplex PCR. Each CDR3 protein gets one entry after TCRdb re-called the multiplex PCR reads with MiXCR. The sample holds around 340,000 distinct CDR3 sequences, 17% seen once.

This receptor was obtained from an adult man with Graves' ophthalmopathy. The specimen was peripheral blood. The V call is TRBV28, the J call TRBJ2-7, with no clear D. The CDR3 bases are TGTGCCAGCAGTTTTAGTTGGGGATCTGGCGAGCAGTACTTC. This sequence encodes CASSFSWGSGEQYF.